These 4 T cell receptor beta chains were sequenced from one sample in a study of blood T cell repertoires in COVID-19 (dated by TCRdb to the early 2020s). Libraries were made using the immunoSEQ multiplex PCR assay. TCRdb holds this immuneACCESS table with in-frame rearrangements only. Some clones are missing; in checked studies, unresolved V genes explain under half, and the rest has no known cause. Within this sample are 200,000 to 250,000 clones, with about 86% of them counted one time only. The ten largest clones capture roughly 14% of the sample. Sequencing was carried out using PBMCs or T cells enriched from blood (not recorded which). The receptors derive from a woman aged 50 to 60 with acute COVID-19.

V is TRBV7-9 and J is TRBJ1-2, with D tentatively TRBD1 (6 bases). In germline, CDR1 is SEHNR, CDR2 FQNEAQ (reference sequence). Trimming left V 1 base short and J 3 bases short, with 15 bases between. This CDR3 has 16 residues. The CDR3 region is CASSLDSGGAHYGYTF. The DNA of the CDR3 is TGTGCCAGCAGCTTAGATTCGGGGGGCGCGCACTATGGCTACACCTTC.

The chain links TRBV7-2 to TRBJ1-5, with no clear D. This CDR3 region has 14 residues. From germline, CDR1 is SGHTA and CDR2 FQGNSA. Trimming took off 0 bases at V and 4 bases at J, with 7 bases between the two ends. The chain's CDR3 is CASSLAMTNQPQHF. The CDR3 DNA follows: TGTGCCAGCAGCTTAGCGATGACTAATCAGCCCCAGCATTTT.

The V gene is TRBV5-1, the J gene TRBJ1-2, with D hard to call. Germline lookup yields CDR1 SGHRS and CDR2 YFSETQ. The CDR3 is 13 amino acids. Trimming took 2 bases from V and 2 from J, leaving 7 bases between them. CDR3 DNA: TGCGCCAGCAGCTTTGACGGGAACTATGGCTACACCTTC. Protein sequence: CASSFDGNYGYTF.

This chain links TRBV24-1 with TRBJ1-5; a possible D gene is TRBD1 (6 bases). V lost 7 bases and J 0 bases, leaving 12 bases between the germline ends. The CDR3 contains 15 residues. Looked up from germline, CDR1 is KGHDR and CDR2 is SFDVKD. CDR3 coding DNA: TGTGCCACCAGCAACGGACAGATTAGCAATCAGCCCCAGCATTTT. Protein product: CATSNGQISNQPQHF.